This T cell receptor (beta chain) was identified in a study of T-cell reconstitution after alpha-beta-depleted transplantation in children. With respect to this clonotype: This sequence may be a read error, since a much larger clone differs from it by one base.

Germline V gene lookup returns CDR1 MNHEY and CDR2 SMNVEV (reference sequence). This CDR3 region has 17 residues. Using unique molecular identifiers, the investigators prepared the TCRbeta library. Using its own MiXCR run on the PCR reads, TCRdb lists one record per CDR3 protein. The sample records over 400,000 distinct CDR3 sequences, about 12% being singletons. This TCR was recovered from a human donor who donated a stem cell graft to a child with combined immunodeficiency. The chain links TRBV27 to TRBJ2-1, with D perhaps being TRBD1 or TRBD2 (5 bases each). The sequenced sample was PBMCs from the stem cell graft donor, obtained from the stem cell graft. The CDR3 spells CASSGITGTASYSEQFF. CDR3 DNA sequence: TGTGCCAGCAGTGGAATTACCGGGACGGCTTCCTACAGTGAGCAGTTCTTC.